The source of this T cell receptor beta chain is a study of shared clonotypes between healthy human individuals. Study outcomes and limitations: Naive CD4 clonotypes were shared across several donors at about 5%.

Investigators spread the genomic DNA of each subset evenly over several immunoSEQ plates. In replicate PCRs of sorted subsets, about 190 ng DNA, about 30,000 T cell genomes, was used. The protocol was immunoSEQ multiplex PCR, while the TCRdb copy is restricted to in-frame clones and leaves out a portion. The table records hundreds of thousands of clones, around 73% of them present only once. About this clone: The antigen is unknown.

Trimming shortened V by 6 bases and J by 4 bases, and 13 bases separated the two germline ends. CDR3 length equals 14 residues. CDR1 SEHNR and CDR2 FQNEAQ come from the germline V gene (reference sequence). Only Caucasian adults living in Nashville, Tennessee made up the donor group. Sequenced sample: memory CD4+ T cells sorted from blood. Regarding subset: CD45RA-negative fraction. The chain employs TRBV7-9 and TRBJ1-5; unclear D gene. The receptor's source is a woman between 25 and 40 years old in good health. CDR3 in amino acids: CASSIGVGNQPQHF. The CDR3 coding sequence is TGTGCCAGCAGTATCGGGGTCGGGAATCAGCCCCAGCATTTT.